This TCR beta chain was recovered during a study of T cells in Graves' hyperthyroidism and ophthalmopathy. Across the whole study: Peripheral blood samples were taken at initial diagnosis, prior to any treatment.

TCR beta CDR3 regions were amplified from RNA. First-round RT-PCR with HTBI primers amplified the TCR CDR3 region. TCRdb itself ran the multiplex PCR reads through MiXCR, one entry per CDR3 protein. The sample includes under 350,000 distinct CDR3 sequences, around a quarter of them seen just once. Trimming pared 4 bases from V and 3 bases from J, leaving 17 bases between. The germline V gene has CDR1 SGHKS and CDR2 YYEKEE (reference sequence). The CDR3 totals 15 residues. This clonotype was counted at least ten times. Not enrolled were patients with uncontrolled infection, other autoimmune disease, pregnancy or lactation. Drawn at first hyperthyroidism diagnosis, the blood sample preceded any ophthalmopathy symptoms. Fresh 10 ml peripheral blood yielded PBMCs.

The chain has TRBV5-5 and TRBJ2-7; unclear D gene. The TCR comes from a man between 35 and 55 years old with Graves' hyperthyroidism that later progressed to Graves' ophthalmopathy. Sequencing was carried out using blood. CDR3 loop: CASSDIRNGGYEQYF. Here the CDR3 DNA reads TGTGCCAGCAGCGATATACGAAACGGTGGCTACGAGCAGTACTTC.